A single sample is the source of the 30 T cell receptor beta chains below, sequenced in a study of T cells in Graves' hyperthyroidism and ophthalmopathy. What was amplified from RNA transcripts were TCR beta CDR3 regions. Researchers ran a first-round RT-PCR on the TCR CDR3 using the HTBI primer set. TCRdb itself ran the multiplex PCR reads through MiXCR, one entry per CDR3 protein. Among 500,000 to 650,000 distinct CDR3 sequences, around 15% were seen once, and the ten largest hold roughly 13%. The sample consisted of blood. The receptors come from a woman aged 40 to 50 with Graves' hyperthyroidism.

The chain has TRBV18 and TRBJ2-6, with D unresolved. Looked up from germline, CDR1 is KGHSH and CDR2 is LQKENI. Trimming took 0 bases from V and 0 from J, leaving 9 bases between them. CDR3 length equals 17 residues. CDR3 region: CASSPPLGSSGANVLTF. The CDR3 DNA reads TGTGCCAGCTCACCACCGCTTGGCAGCTCTGGGGCCAACGTCCTGACTTTC.

At least ten counts were recorded for this clonotype. This rearrangement joins TRBV20-1 to TRBJ2-7, with 9 bases identical to TRBD2. Germline-derived CDR1 and CDR2 are DFQATT and SNEGSKA (reference sequence). J lost 2 bases, V lost 5 bases, and 4 bases had no gene match. There are 13 residues in the CDR3. The CDR3 DNA reads TGCAGTGCTCATAGCGGGGGAGCCTACGAGCAGTACTTC. This sequence encodes CSAHSGGAYEQYF.

This clonotype was seen at least ten times. The chain recombines TRBV5-1 with TRBJ2-3; 8 bases are a match to TRBD2. Germline assignment: CDR1 SGHRS and CDR2 YFSETQ. The ends lost 4 bases at V and 4 bases at J; junction bases unmatched: 11. The CDR3 runs 16 residues. The CDR3 DNA is TGCGCCAGCAGCCCTGGACTAGCAGCCGCCGCAGATACGCAGTATTTT. As protein: CASSPGLAAAADTQYF.

A few counts support this clonotype. The chain joins TRBV29-1 to TRBJ2-1; 12 bases are shared with TRBD2. Germline values: CDR1 SQVTM, CDR2 ANQGSEA. V lost 2 bases, J lost 3 bases, and 11 bases stayed unmatched. The CDR3 runs to 18 residues. CDR3 DNA: TGCAGCGTTGAATTAGCCCTAGCGGGAGGGCCGATCTACAATGAGCAGTTCTTC. Translating it yields CSVELALAGGPIYNEQFF.

Ten or more counts support this clonotype. The rearrangement uses TRBV28 and TRBJ1-1; the match to TRBD1 covers 7 bases. CDR3 length: 16 amino acids. The V gene's germline CDR1 is MDHEN and CDR2 SYDVKM. V was pared by 5 bases and J by 2 bases, with 11 bases of the junction left unmatched. CDR3 coding DNA: TGTGCCAGCAGTCCCCCCATCGACAGGGCTAACACTGAAGCTTTCTTT. Translating it yields CASSPPIDRANTEAFF.

This clonotype was recorded a few times. The V and J genes are TRBV5-4 and TRBJ2-2; D possibly corresponds to TRBD2 (7 bases). The CDR3 length is 15 residues. The V and J ends lost 5 bases and 0 bases respectively, with 11 bases between them. Germline V lookup: CDR1 SGHNT, CDR2 YYREEE (reference sequence). The CDR3 sequence: CASRWGGPNTGELFF. The CDR3 DNA follows: TGTGCCAGCAGGTGGGGGGGCCCGAACACCGGGGAGCTGTTTTTT.

This clonotype appeared many times. This sequence joins TRBV11-2 and TRBJ2-5, with 11 bases that match TRBD1. Trimming took 3 bases from V and 7 from J; bases not matched to a gene: 4. Germline CDR1 and CDR2: SGHAT and FQNNGV. The length of the CDR3 is 14 residues. This CDR3 reads CASSFGQGAGTQYF. The CDR3 DNA reads as TGTGCCAGCAGCTTTGGACAGGGGGCAGGGACCCAGTACTTC.

This clonotype was detected many times. This rearrangement joins TRBV6-2 or TRBV6-3 to TRBJ2-5; 7 bases line up with TRBD1. Germline CDR1 reads MNHEY; CDR2 reads SVGEGT. CDR3 size: 14 residues. The V gene end was trimmed by 6 bases and the J gene end by 4 bases; junction bases not matched to a gene: 8. In DNA form, the CDR3 reads TGTGCCAGCAGACCTGACAGGGTTGCAGAGACCCAGTACTTC. Amino acids: CASRPDRVAETQYF.

This clonotype has only a few counts. CDR3 in amino acids: CATERKPNTEAFF. CDR3 bases: TGTGCCACCGAAAGAAAACCTAACACTGAAGCTTTCTTT. The chain joins TRBV10-3 to TRBJ1-1; D gene ambiguous. CDR3 size: 13 residues. The V gene's germline CDR1 is ENHRY and CDR2 SYGVKD. Trimming pared 10 bases from V and 2 bases from J, leaving 14 bases between.

This clonotype was recorded many times. The J gene is TRBJ2-1, the V gene TRBV5-1, with 7 bases aligning to TRBD1. The CDR3 spans 15 residues. CDR1 and CDR2 from the germline V gene are SGHRS and YFSETQ. V was pared by 1 base and J by 5 bases, with 6 bases of the junction left unmatched. DNA of the CDR3: TGCGCCAGCAGCTTGATGGGGACAGAGGACAATGAGCAGTTCTTC. Amino acids: CASSLMGTEDNEQFF. Filled out from reference TRBV5-1 and TRBJ2-1, the complete variable domain reads KAGVTQTPRYLIKTRGQQVTLSCSPISGHRSVSWYQQTPGQGLQFLFEYFSETQRNKGNFPGRFSGRQFSNSRSEMNVSTLELGDSALYLCASSLMGTEDNEQFFGPGTRLTVL.

The V gene is TRBV10-3, the J gene TRBJ2-3; D not certain. This CDR3 spans 12 amino acids. Germline CDR1 reads ENHRY; CDR2 reads SYGVKD. V dropped 7 bases and J dropped 14 bases, with 19 bases sitting between them. CDR3 sequence reads: CAITGPYEAMYF. CDR3 DNA: TGTGCCATCACCGGGCCCTACGAGGCGATGTATTTT.

This clonotype came up many times. This chain links TRBV20-1 with TRBJ1-5; 8 bases match TRBD1. V dropped 1 base and J dropped 6; count of bases not matched to a gene: 11. Germline V lookup: CDR1 DFQATT, CDR2 SNEGSKA (reference sequence). The CDR3 consists of 16 residues. Here the CDR3 reads CSARVLLTGVIQPQHF. Written as DNA, the CDR3 is TGCAGTGCTAGAGTCCTCTTGACAGGGGTCATTCAGCCCCAGCATTTT.

Ten or more counts support this clonotype. The J gene is TRBJ2-7, the V gene TRBV3-1; 8 bases match TRBD2. In germline, CDR1 is LGHDT, CDR2 YNNKEL (reference sequence). V shed 2 bases and J 2 bases; nucleotides not matched to a gene: 8. The CDR3 consists of 16 residues. CDR3 DNA sequence: TGTGCCAGCAGCCAACCTACCGGGACTAGAGCCTACGAGCAGTACTTC. This translates into CASSQPTGTRAYEQYF.

This clonotype was detected ten times or more. DNA of the CDR3: TGTGCCAGTAGTATGGGCAGGGTGGGCAATCAGCCCCAGCATTTT. Translating gives CASSMGRVGNQPQHF. The chain is built from TRBV19 and TRBJ1-5; D perhaps matches TRBD1 (5 bases). CDR3 length: 15 residues. V shed 3 bases and J shed 2 bases, with 11 bases lying between them. Germline assignment: CDR1 LNHDA and CDR2 SQIVND (reference sequence).

This clonotype was counted at least ten times. The chain joins TRBV3-1 to TRBJ1-1; the D is unclear. Germline lookup yields CDR1 LGHDT and CDR2 YNNKEL (reference sequence). The CDR3 contains 13 residues. V lost 5 bases, J lost 1 base, and 8 bases lay in between. The CDR3 coding sequence is TGTGCCAGCAGCTTCGGTCCGAACACTGAAGCTTTCTTT. This translates into CASSFGPNTEAFF.

This chain uses TRBV2 with TRBJ1-4, with D tentatively TRBD1 (5 bases). The CDR3 runs to 17 residues. Germline-derived CDR1 and CDR2 are SNHLY and FYNNEI. The V gene lost 3 bases and the J gene lost 3 bases, with 17 bases spanning the gap. The CDR3 protein is CASSEGTLIGANEKLFF. CDR3 nucleotides: TGTGCCAGCAGTGAGGGGACTCTGATTGGAGCTAATGAAAAACTGTTTTTT. Drawing the rest from reference TRBV2 and TRBJ1-4, the complete variable domain is EPEVTQTPSHQVTQMGQEVILRCVPISNHLYFYWYRQILGQKVEFLVSFYNNEISEKSEIFDDQFSVERPDGSNFTLKIRSTKLEDSAMYFCASSEGTLIGANEKLFFGSGTQLSVL.

The genes are TRBV12-3 or TRBV12-4 and TRBJ1-4, with D unresolved. Between the trimmed V and J ends, which lost 3 bases and 8 bases, there was a span of 10 bases. There are 13 residues in the CDR3. CDR3 in DNA: TGTGCCAGCAGTTTTTGGGGTCGCGAAAAACTGTTTTTT. Residues: CASSFWGREKLFF.

The chain couples TRBV5-5 to TRBJ1-1; unclear D gene. The CDR3 is 14 residues long. The germline CDR1 and CDR2 sequences are SGHKS and YYEKEE (reference sequence). V was trimmed by 2 bases and J by 6 bases, leaving 14 bases between them. CDR3 protein: CASSFLQFRAEAFF. In DNA form, the CDR3 reads TGTGCCAGCAGCTTCCTTCAATTTCGGGCTGAAGCTTTCTTT.

This clonotype was seen a handful of times. The CDR3: CASSGQGGGELFF. The CDR3 DNA reads TGTGCCAGTAGTGGCCAGGGGGGCGGGGAGCTGTTTTTT. The chain has TRBV19 and TRBJ2-2; D is perhaps TRBD1 (7 bases). The CDR3 consists of 13 residues. Per germline, CDR1 LNHDA and CDR2 SQIVND (reference sequence). V shed 5 bases and J shed 7 bases, with 11 bases lying between them.

This clonotype was seen only a few times. The chain uses TRBV7-8 and TRBJ2-7, with 10 positions matching TRBD2. Trimming removed 5 bases from V and 4 bases from J; junction bases left unmatched: 5. The CDR3 covers 14 residues. CDR1 SGHVS and CDR2 FQNEAQ come from the germline V gene. CDR3 in amino acids: CASSAGTSVYEQYF. As DNA, the CDR3 is TGTGCCAGCAGCGCCGGGACTAGCGTTTACGAGCAGTACTTC.

The chain carries TRBV30 and TRBJ1-3; maybe TRBD1 (5 bases). Trimming pared 2 bases from V and 4 bases from J, leaving 12 bases between. The CDR3 extends over 14 amino acids. Germline-derived CDR1 and CDR2 are GTSNPN and SVGIG (reference sequence). The CDR3 sequence: CAWSRGVAGNTIYF. In nucleotides, the CDR3 is TGTGCCTGGAGTAGAGGGGTAGCGGGAAACACCATATATTTT.

CDR3 sequence reads: CASSSQTGGGLDRELFF. CDR3 nucleotide sequence: TGTGCCAGCAGTTCCCAGACTGGGGGAGGCCTTGACCGGGAGCTGTTTTTT. The chain employs TRBV28 and TRBJ2-2; possible D gene TRBD2, 6 bases. V was cut by 4 bases and J by 9 bases, with 24 bases left in between. Per the germline V gene, CDR1 is MDHEN and CDR2 is SYDVKM. The CDR3 extends over 17 amino acids. The variable domain in full, completed from reference TRBV28 and TRBJ2-2, reads DVKVTQSSRYLVKRTGEKVFLECVQDMDHENMFWYRQDPGLGLRLIYFSYDVKMKEKGDIPEGYSVSREKKERFSLILESASTNQTSMYLCASSSQTGGGLDRELFFGEGSRLTVL.

In this sample, this clonotype turned up many times. The chain uses TRBV5-1 and TRBJ2-1, with 14 bases lining up with TRBD2. The V gene end was trimmed by 1 base and the J gene end by 8 bases; junction bases not matched to a gene: 5. CDR3 size: 16 residues. Germline CDR1 SGHRS, CDR2 YFSETQ. CDR3 region: CASSLIGTSGSYEQFF. In DNA, the CDR3 is TGCGCCAGCAGCTTGATAGGGACTAGCGGGAGCTATGAGCAGTTCTTC.

There are many counts of this clonotype. The gene calls are TRBV12-3 or TRBV12-4 and TRBJ1-2; D is undetermined. Trimming removed 4 bases from V and 4 bases from J, with 10 bases in between. The CDR3 spans 13 residues. The CDR3 loop is CASSSLGGYGYTF. The CDR3 DNA is TGTGCCAGCAGTTCCTTGGGAGGCTATGGCTACACCTTC.

This clonotype was observed at least ten times. This chain uses TRBV20-1 with TRBJ2-2; TRBD2 matches at 10 bases. Germline trimming cut 2 bases from V and 7 bases from J; bases unmatched to any gene: 10. The CDR3 sequence is 16 residues long. CDR1 and CDR2 from the germline V gene are DFQATT and SNEGSKA (reference sequence). The CDR3 sequence: CSARSLAGVIGGELFF. The CDR3 nucleotides read TGCAGTGCTAGATCCCTAGCGGGAGTTATTGGCGGGGAGCTGTTTTTT.

In this sample, this clonotype turned up a few times. The V gene is TRBV7-6, the J gene TRBJ2-7; 9 nucleotides line up with TRBD1. The CDR3 contains 15 residues. CDR1 and CDR2 from the germline V gene are SGHVS and FNYEAQ. The junction had 7 bases not matched to a gene; V was cut back by 5 bases and J by 2 bases. This CDR3 is CASSTPDRGAYEQYF. Written as DNA, the CDR3 is TGTGCCAGCAGCACACCCGACAGGGGGGCCTACGAGCAGTACTTC.

This clonotype was seen only a few times. A much larger clone differs from this one at a single base, so this may be a read error. V usage is TRBV18 and J usage is TRBJ2-5; D unresolved. Germline CDR1 reads KGHSH; CDR2 reads LQKENI. The CDR3 has 16 residues. V gave up 3 bases and J gave up 7 bases, with 21 bases separating them. CDR3 sequence (DNA): TGTGCCAGCTCACCCCGGAACAACGGGCCAGCTGGGACCCAGTACTTC. Protein: CASSPRNNGPAGTQYF.

The chain combines TRBV5-4 with TRBJ2-2, with 14 bases lining up with TRBD2. The CDR3 consists of 18 residues. V trimming: 0 bases; J trimming: 6 bases; junction bases outside the gene matches: 7. Germline V lookup: CDR1 SGHNT, CDR2 YYREEE (reference sequence). CDR3 region: CASSLGGGLAGEAGELFF. In DNA, the CDR3 is TGTGCCAGCAGCTTGGGTGGGGGACTAGCGGGAGAGGCCGGGGAGCTGTTTTTT.

This clonotype was seen ten or more times. The V gene is TRBV2, the J gene TRBJ2-3; 10 nucleotides line up with TRBD2. Trimming removed 8 bases from V and 2 bases from J; junction bases left unmatched: 4. The CDR3 consists of 14 residues. CDR1 is SNHLY and CDR2 is FYNNEI in the germline V gene. The CDR3 loop is CASPGLADTDTQYF. In DNA form, the CDR3 reads TGTGCCAGCCCTGGACTAGCGGACACAGATACGCAGTATTTT.

In its sample, this clonotype was seen many times. The chain employs TRBV3-1 and TRBJ2-1; D not resolved. Germline V gene sequence: CDR1 LGHDT, CDR2 YNNKEL (reference sequence). This CDR3 is 12 amino acids long. V shed 1 base and J shed 6 bases, with 4 bases lying between them. The CDR3 DNA reads as TGTGCCAGCAGCCAAGGTTTCAATGAGCAGTTCTTC. Translated: CASSQGFNEQFF.